These 24 T cell receptor beta chains share one sample of origin, sequenced in a study of regulatory T cells in long-lasting Graves disease. Arm-PCR of CDR3 regions and iRepertoire HTBI primers were the basis on which TCR beta libraries were built. In TCRdb, the multiplex PCR reads were re-called with MiXCR into one record per CDR3 protein. The sample carries more than 650,000 distinct CDR3 sequences, 25% to 30% recorded once. Time point noted: persistent/refractory GD, antithyroid drugs over 5 years with positive TRAb. RNA isolated from PBMCs was used to make the TCR library. The sequenced sample was peripheral blood mononuclear cells (PBMCs), obtained when the disease was refractory, from a patient treated with antithyroid drugs. The origin of the receptors is a female donor with Graves disease.

This clonotype appeared a single time. The chain uses TRBV5-1 and TRBJ1-2; TRBD1 is a possible D gene (5 bases). From germline, CDR1 is SGHRS and CDR2 YFSETQ. CDR3 size: 15 residues. Trimming cost V 0 bases and J 8 bases, with 17 bases left between them. CDR3 sequence (DNA): TGCGCCAGCAGCTTGGCCGTCTCAGGGACCTTCGGCTACACCTTC. Protein product: CASSLAVSGTFGYTF.

This sequence joins TRBV19 and TRBJ2-6; D is undetermined. Germline-derived CDR1 and CDR2 are LNHDA and SQIVND (reference sequence). There are 17 residues in the CDR3. V gave up 3 bases and J gave up 0 bases, with 12 bases separating them. The CDR3 is CASSIRNLASGANVLTF. The CDR3 coding sequence is TGTGCCAGTAGTATCAGGAATTTGGCCTCTGGGGCCAACGTCCTGACTTTC.

Turning to this clonotype: A much larger clone differs from this one at a single base, so this may be a read error. The J gene is TRBJ2-5, the V gene TRBV12-3 or TRBV12-4; 9 nucleotides align to TRBD2. The CDR3 is 16 residues long. Trimming removed 6 bases from V and 1 base from J; junction bases left unmatched: 9. The CDR3 DNA is TGTGCCAGCAGCCCGGGAGCGGGAGGAGGCCAAGAGACCCAGTACTTC. This gives the protein CASSPGAGGGQETQYF.

The chain links TRBV7-3 to TRBJ1-1; no reliable D call. CDR1 is SGHTA and CDR2 is FQGTGA in the germline V gene. The V end was cut by 2 bases, the J end by 5 bases, with 9 bases between. There are 13 residues in the CDR3. CDR3 region: CASSLGEETEAFF. CDR3 sequence (DNA): TGTGCCAGCAGCTTAGGCGAGGAAACTGAAGCTTTCTTT. The whole variable domain, remainder taken from reference TRBV7-3 and TRBJ1-1, is GAGVSQTPSNKVTEKGKYVELRCDPISGHTALYWYRQSLGQGPEFLIYFQGTGAADDSGLPNDRFFAVRPEGSVSTLKIQRTERGDSAVYLCASSLGEETEAFFGQGTRLTVV.

The chain links TRBV5-1 to TRBJ2-2, with D possibly being TRBD1 or TRBD2 (5 bases each). The CDR3 consists of 14 residues. Trimming stripped 3 bases from V and 2 bases from J, with 8 bases between. The germline V gene has CDR1 SGHRS and CDR2 YFSETQ. DNA of the CDR3: TGCGCCAGCAGCTGGGACCATAACACCGGGGAGCTGTTTTTT. Protein product: CASSWDHNTGELFF.

The table lists this clonotype with many counts. This rearrangement joins TRBV6-1 to TRBJ2-7; 9 bases align to TRBD2. CDR3 length equals 16 residues. The V segment lost 6 bases and the J segment 4 bases; nucleotides outside the gene matches: 13. Germline lookup yields CDR1 MNHNS and CDR2 SASEGT. The CDR3 region is CASRASSGTSRYEQYF. Written as DNA, the CDR3 is TGTGCCAGCAGAGCCTCGTCCGGGACTAGCAGATACGAGCAGTACTTC.

This chain uses TRBV29-1 with TRBJ1-6; D might be TRBD1 (5 bases). The CDR3 consists of 14 residues. CDR1 is SQVTM and CDR2 is ANQGSEA in the germline V gene. V shed 7 bases and J shed 5 bases, with 15 bases lying between them. CDR3 protein: CSARGGTNNSPLHF. CDR3 bases: TGCAGCGCTCGTGGAGGGACCAATAATTCACCCCTCCACTTT.

The chain links TRBV7-2 to TRBJ2-7, with D unresolved. Trimming removed 2 bases at V and 0 bases at J, with 8 bases between. In germline, CDR1 is SGHTA, CDR2 FQGNSA. CDR3 length: 14 residues. In nucleotides, the CDR3 is TGTGCCAGCAGCTTAATGGTGTCCTCCTACGAGCAGTACTTC. Its protein product is CASSLMVSSYEQYF.

This clonotype has only a few counts. V gene TRBV28 combines with J gene TRBJ1-2, with D tentatively TRBD1 (5 bases). Germline values: CDR1 MDHEN, CDR2 SYDVKM. This CDR3 region has 14 residues. V lost 7 bases and J 7 bases, leaving 19 bases between the germline ends. CDR3 in amino acids: CASTTPPGMGGYTF. The DNA for the CDR3 is TGTGCCAGCACCACCCCCCCAGGGATGGGTGGCTACACCTTC.

In the case of this clonotype: The likely explanation is a read error, given a far larger clone one base away. This is likely a read error, given that the CDR3 carries no conserved phenylalanine or tryptophan at its end. The rearrangement links TRBV11-1 to TRBJ1-1, with TRBD1 matching over 8 bases. The CDR3 totals 14 residues. In germline, CDR1 is SGHAT, CDR2 FQDESV (reference sequence). V trimming: 6 bases; J trimming: 3 bases; junction bases outside the gene matches: 6. The CDR3 nucleotides read TGTGCCAGCAGTACCGGACAGGGAGACACTGAAGCTTTCCTT. This translates into CASSTGQGDTEAFL.

This clonotype was picked up a small number of times. This chain joins TRBV5-6 and TRBJ2-5; D is unresolved. V was trimmed by 4 bases and J by 5 bases, leaving 12 bases between them. This CDR3 comprises 13 residues. Germline assignment: CDR1 SGHDT and CDR2 YYEEEE. The CDR3 bases are TGTGCCAGCAGCACCCCCCCGGTGGAGACCCAGTACTTC. Translation: CASSTPPVETQYF.

This clonotype was observed a few times. The genes are TRBV10-3 and TRBJ1-2; weak D call: TRBD1 (6 bases). This CDR3 has 12 residues. Germline lookup yields CDR1 ENHRY and CDR2 SYGVKD. The V gene lost 2 bases and the J gene lost 10 bases, with 11 bases spanning the gap. The CDR3 DNA reads TGTGCCATCAGTGAGACAGGGAATTCCTACACCTTC. Translation: CAISETGNSYTF.

The rearrangement uses TRBV30 and TRBJ2-7; 8 nucleotides align to TRBD1. This CDR3 is 16 amino acids long. Per the germline V gene, CDR1 is GTSNPN and CDR2 is SVGIG (reference sequence). Trimming took 4 bases from V and 1 from J; bases not matched to a gene: 12. This chain's CDR3 is CAWNAGLTGVSYEQYF. The CDR3, as DNA: TGTGCCTGGAATGCCGGACTGACAGGGGTTTCCTACGAGCAGTACTTC.

There are a few counts of this clonotype. The gene calls are TRBV27 and TRBJ2-7, with 12 nucleotides matching TRBD2. Germline CDR1 MNHEY, CDR2 SMNVEV (reference sequence). CDR3 length: 13 residues. V trimming: 8 bases; J trimming: 1 base; junction bases outside the gene matches: 0. The CDR3 is CASGLAGSYEQYF. As DNA, the CDR3 is TGTGCCAGCGGACTAGCGGGATCCTACGAGCAGTACTTC.

This clonotype was counted many times. The rearrangement uses TRBV2 and TRBJ1-2, with unresolved D. Germline CDR1 reads SNHLY; CDR2 reads FYNNEI. The V gene lost 3 bases and the J gene lost 1 base, with 9 bases spanning the gap. The CDR3 is made up of 14 amino acids. CDR3 loop: CASSDDGYNYGYTF. In nucleotides, the CDR3 is TGTGCCAGCAGTGACGACGGTTATAACTATGGCTACACCTTC.

The chain uses TRBV18 and TRBJ2-5, with 8 positions matching TRBD1. CDR3 length: 13 amino acids. V gave up 6 bases and J gave up 7 bases; unmatched junction bases: 7. Germline loops: CDR1 KGHSH, CDR2 LQKENI. In DNA, the CDR3 is TGTGCCAGCTCTCCGGCCGGACAGGGGACCCAGTACTTC. This gives the protein CASSPAGQGTQYF.

J is TRBJ1-6 and V is TRBV28; perhaps TRBD1 as D (6 bases). Trimming removed 2 bases from V and 8 bases from J, with 10 bases in between. Per germline, CDR1 MDHEN and CDR2 SYDVKM. The CDR3 has 14 residues. CDR3 nucleotides: TGTGCCAGCAGTTTAACAGGGTTGGATTCACCCCTCCACTTT. This sequence encodes CASSLTGLDSPLHF.

With regard to this clonotype: Since a much larger clone is just one base distant, this may be a read error. V usage is TRBV11-3 and J usage is TRBJ1-2; no clear D. V was cut by 8 bases and J by 7 bases, with 17 bases left in between. Germline assignment: CDR1 SGHNT and CDR2 YENEEA. This CDR3 contains 13 residues. The CDR3 nucleotides read TGTGCCAGCGGTCTGAGACAAACTCTTGGCTACACCTTC. Amino acids: CASGLRQTLGYTF.

This clonotype turned up a few times. The chain joins TRBV10-3 to TRBJ1-1, with D possibly being TRBD1 (5 bases). Trimming took 7 bases from V and 6 from J, leaving 24 bases between them. This CDR3 region has 16 residues. The germline CDR1 and CDR2 sequences are ENHRY and SYGVKD. CDR3 amino acids: CAITSTGIQGRSEAFF. CDR3 in DNA: TGTGCCATCACCTCAACCGGAATCCAGGGACGGTCTGAAGCTTTCTTT.

This clonotype was seen at least ten times. A read error may account for a junction end that differs from germline. The V gene is TRBV27, the J gene TRBJ1-1; D uncertain. The germline CDR1 and CDR2 sequences are MNHEY and SMNVEV (reference sequence). The CDR3 has 15 amino acids. The CDR3 protein is CASSLDRVPNTEAFF. CDR3 nucleotide sequence: TGTGCCAGCAGCTTAGATAGGGTACCGAACACTGAGGCTTTCTTT.

Many counts were recorded for this clonotype. The gene calls are TRBV2 and TRBJ2-5; 8 bases match TRBD2. The CDR3 runs 14 residues. V gave up 5 bases and J gave up 3 bases; unmatched junction bases: 5. Germline lookup yields CDR1 SNHLY and CDR2 FYNNEI. The CDR3 sequence: CASSRRLAKETQYF. The CDR3 DNA follows: TGTGCCAGCAGTCGCCGACTAGCGAAAGAGACCCAGTACTTC.

The V call is TRBV5-6, the J call TRBJ1-1, with D possibly TRBD1 on 5 matching bases. Trimming shortened V by 4 bases and J by 4 bases, and 17 bases separated the two germline ends. CDR1 and CDR2 from the germline V gene are SGHDT and YYEEEE. The CDR3 is 15 residues long. The CDR3 spells CASSLPLGPGTEAFF. CDR3 nucleotides: TGTGCCAGCAGCCTACCACTGGGGCCAGGCACTGAAGCTTTCTTT. The whole variable domain, filled in from reference TRBV5-6 and TRBJ1-1, reads DAGVTQSPTHLIKTRGQQVTLRCSPKSGHDTVSWYQQALGQGPQFIFQYYEEEERQRGNFPDRFSGHQFPNYSSELNVNALLLGDSALYLCASSLPLGPGTEAFFGQGTRLTVV.

The chain employs TRBV7-9 and TRBJ1-1; 10 nucleotides align to TRBD1. The V segment lost 5 bases and the J segment 0 bases; nucleotides outside the gene matches: 18. Germline V gives CDR1 SEHNR, CDR2 FQNEAQ (reference sequence). The CDR3 spans 20 residues. The CDR3 DNA follows: TGTGCCAGCAGCCATATAACGACAGGGGGCCCGCGTGAAATGAACACTGAAGCTTTCTTT. Its translation: CASSHITTGGPREMNTEAFF.

The V call is TRBV12-3 or TRBV12-4, the J call TRBJ1-3; 7 bases agree with TRBD1. The CDR3 length is 14 residues. J gave up 2 bases and V 6 bases, and 4 bases lay outside the gene matches. In DNA, the CDR3 is TGTGCCAGCAGCCAGGGACAGCCTGGAAACACCATATATTTT. Its protein product is CASSQGQPGNTIYF.